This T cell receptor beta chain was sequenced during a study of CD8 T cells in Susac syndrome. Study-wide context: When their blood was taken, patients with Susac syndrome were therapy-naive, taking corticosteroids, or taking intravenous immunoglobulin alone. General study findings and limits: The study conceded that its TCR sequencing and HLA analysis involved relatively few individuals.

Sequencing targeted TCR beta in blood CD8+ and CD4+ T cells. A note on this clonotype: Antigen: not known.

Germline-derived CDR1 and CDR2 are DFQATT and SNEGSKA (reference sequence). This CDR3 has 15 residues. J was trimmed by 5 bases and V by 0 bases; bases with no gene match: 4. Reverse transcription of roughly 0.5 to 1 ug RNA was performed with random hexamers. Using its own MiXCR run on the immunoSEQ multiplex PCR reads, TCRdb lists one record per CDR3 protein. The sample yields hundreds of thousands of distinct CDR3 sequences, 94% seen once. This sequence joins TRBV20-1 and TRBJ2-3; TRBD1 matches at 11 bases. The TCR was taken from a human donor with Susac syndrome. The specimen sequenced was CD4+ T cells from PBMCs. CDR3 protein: CSARDRGTGGDTQYF. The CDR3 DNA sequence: TGCAGTGCTAGAGATCGCGGGACAGGGGGAGATACGCAGTATTTT.